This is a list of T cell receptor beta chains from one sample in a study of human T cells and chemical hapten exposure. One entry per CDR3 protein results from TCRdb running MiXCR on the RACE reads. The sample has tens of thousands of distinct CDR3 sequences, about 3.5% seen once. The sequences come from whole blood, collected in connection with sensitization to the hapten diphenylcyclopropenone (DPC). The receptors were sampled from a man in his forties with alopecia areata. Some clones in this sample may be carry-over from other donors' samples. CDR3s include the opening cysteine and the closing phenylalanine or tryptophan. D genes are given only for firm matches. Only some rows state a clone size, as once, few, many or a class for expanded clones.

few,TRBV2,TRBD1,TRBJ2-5,TGTGCCAGCAGAGGACAGGAAGAGACCCAGTACTTC,CASRGQEETQYF
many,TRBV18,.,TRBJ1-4,TGTGCCAGCTCACCACCCAGCGGACGGATGGAAAAACTGTTTTTT,CASSPPSGRMEKLFF
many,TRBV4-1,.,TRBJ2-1,TGCGCCAGCAGCCAAACTAGCTATTACAATGAGCAGTTCTTC,CASSQTSYYNEQFF
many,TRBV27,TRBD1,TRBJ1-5,TGTGCCAGCAGTTTAGTCGCGGGACAGACCCCCCAGCATTTT,CASSLVAGQTPQHF
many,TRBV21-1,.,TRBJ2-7,TGTGCCAGCAGCAAAGTAGGGGACAGACCCTACGAGCAGTACTTC,CASSKVGDRPYEQYF
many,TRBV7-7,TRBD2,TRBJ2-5,TGTGCCAGCACCGATCAGCGGGAGGGCCTGGAGACCCAGTACTTC,CASTDQREGLETQYF
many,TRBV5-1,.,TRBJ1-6,TGCGCCAGCAGCCTAGAAGGTTTATTTGGAAATTCACCCCTCCACTTT,CASSLEGLFGNSPLHF
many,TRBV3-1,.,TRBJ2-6,TGTGCCAGCAGCCACAGGGAACCCTTTGACTCTGGGGCCAACGTCCTGACTTTC,CASSHREPFDSGANVLTF
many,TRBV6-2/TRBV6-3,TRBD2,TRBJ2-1,TGTGCCAGCAGCCGAGCGGGAGACCGGTACAATGAGCAGTTCTTC,CASSRAGDRYNEQFF
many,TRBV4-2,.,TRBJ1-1,TGTGCCAGCAGCCAAGATCCCGGGGAGACTGAAGCTTTCTTT,CASSQDPGETEAFF
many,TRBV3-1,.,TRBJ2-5,TGTGCCAGCAGCCAAGGAGGGCCGGAGACCCAGTACTTC,CASSQGGPETQYF
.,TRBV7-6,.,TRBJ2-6,TGTGCCAGCAGCCCCTCTGGGGCCAACGTCCTGACTTTC,CASSPSGANVLTF
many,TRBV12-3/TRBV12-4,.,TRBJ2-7,TGTGCCAGCAGCCCCGGGGGCGCGTACGAGCAGTACTTC,CASSPGGAYEQYF
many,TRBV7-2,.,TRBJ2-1,TGTGCCAGCAGCCCAGACCCGCAGGCCTACAATGAGCAGTTCTTC,CASSPDPQAYNEQFF
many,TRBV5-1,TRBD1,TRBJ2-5,TGCGCCAGCAGACAATCACAGGGGGTCACCCAAGAGACCCAGTACTTC,CASRQSQGVTQETQYF
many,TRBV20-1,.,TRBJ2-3,TGCAGTGCTAGAGGGAGCTCAGATACGCAGTATTTT,CSARGSSDTQYF
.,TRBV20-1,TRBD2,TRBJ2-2,TGCAGTGCTAGAGTCCGGACTAGCGCGACCGGGGAGCTGTTTTTT,CSARVRTSATGELFF
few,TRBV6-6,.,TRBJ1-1,TGTGCCAGCAGTTACTTAGGGCTCAACCGTGGGAACACTGAAGCTTTCTTT,CASSYLGLNRGNTEAFF
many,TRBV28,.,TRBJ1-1,TGTGCCAGCACTCAGGGCGCACTGAACACTGAAGCTTTCTTT,CASTQGALNTEAFF
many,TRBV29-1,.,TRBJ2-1,TGCAGCGTTGCGGAGGGCCCAGGCAATGAGCAGTTCTTC,CSVAEGPGNEQFF
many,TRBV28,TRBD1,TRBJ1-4,TGTGCCAGCAGTTTATCACCCCGACAGGGGAGAGAAAAACTGTTTTTT,CASSLSPRQGREKLFF
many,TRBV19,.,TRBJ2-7,TGTGCCAGTAGTATAACCGGACCCTTCCCGTACGAGCAGTACTTC,CASSITGPFPYEQYF
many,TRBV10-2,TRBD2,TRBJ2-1,TGCGCCAGCAGTACTAGCGGGAGGTGGAATGAGCAGTTCTTC,CASSTSGRWNEQFF
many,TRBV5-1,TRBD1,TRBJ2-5,TGCGCCAGCAGCCGGGACAGGGCGGAGACCCAGTACTTC,CASSRDRAETQYF
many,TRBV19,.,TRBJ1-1,TGTGCCAGTAGTAGCAAGAGGGGTCGGCACACTGAAGCTTTCTTT,CASSSKRGRHTEAFF
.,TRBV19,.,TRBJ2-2,TGTGCCATTACAGGGAACACCGGGGAGCTGTTTTTT,CAITGNTGELFF
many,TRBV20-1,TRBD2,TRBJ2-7,TGCAGTGCCCGCCCGGGACTAGCGGGAGCCGAGCAGTACTTC,CSARPGLAGAEQYF
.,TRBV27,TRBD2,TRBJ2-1,TGTGCCAGCAGGGGGGGAGGGTACAATGAGCAGTTCTTC,CASRGGGYNEQFF
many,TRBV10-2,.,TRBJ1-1,TGCGCCAGCAGGGACAGATTGAACACTGAAGCTTTCTTT,CASRDRLNTEAFF
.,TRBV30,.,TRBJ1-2,TGTGCCTGGACGGACGGTGCTAACTATGGCTACACCTTC,CAWTDGANYGYTF
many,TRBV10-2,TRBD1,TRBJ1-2,TGCGCCAGCAGAGAGTCGGGACAGGGGAACTATGGCTACACCTTC,CASRESGQGNYGYTF
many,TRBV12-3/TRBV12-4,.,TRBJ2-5,TGTGCCAGCAGTCCTGGTCGTTTCCCAGAGACCCAGTACTTC,CASSPGRFPETQYF
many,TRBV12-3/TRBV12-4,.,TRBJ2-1,TGTGCCAGCAGTTTCGCAGGGTATCAGTTCTTC,CASSFAGYQFF
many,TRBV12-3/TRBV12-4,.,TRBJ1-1,TGTGCCAGCAGCTTTTCCGGGACTGCCACTGAAGCTTTCTTT,CASSFSGTATEAFF
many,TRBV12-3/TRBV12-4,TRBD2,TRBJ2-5,TGTGCCAGCAGCCGTGGACTAGCGGGAGGGTCGCTAGAGACCCAGTACTTC,CASSRGLAGGSLETQYF
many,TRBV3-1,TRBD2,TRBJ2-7,TGTGCCAGCAGCCAAGGAGCGGGAGGGTCCTACGAGCAGTACTTC,CASSQGAGGSYEQYF
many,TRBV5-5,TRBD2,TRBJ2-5,TGTGCCAGCAGCTTCGCGGGAGAAGAGACCCAGTACTTC,CASSFAGEETQYF
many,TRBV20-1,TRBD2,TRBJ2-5,TGCAGTGCTAGTTCCCCCGGGAGGGGAAAGGAGACCCAGTACTTC,CSASSPGRGKETQYF
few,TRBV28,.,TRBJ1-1,TGTGCCAGCAGTTTGATTGGCTCACGGACTGAAGCTTTCTTT,CASSLIGSRTEAFF
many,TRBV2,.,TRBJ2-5,TGTGCCAGCGGAGAGACCCAGTACTTC,CASGETQYF
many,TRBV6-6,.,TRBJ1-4,TGTGCCAGCAGTTCACTAGGGGAAAAACTGTTTTTT,CASSSLGEKLFF
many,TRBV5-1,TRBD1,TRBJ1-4,TGCGCCAGCAGTTACGGACAGGGGAATGAAAAACTGTTTTTT,CASSYGQGNEKLFF